This T cell receptor beta chain emerged from a study of shared clonotypes between healthy human individuals. Study details: Ranging from 18 to 49 in age, donors were two women and a few men. Three CD4 naive, three CD4 memory, two CD8 naive and one CD8 memory plate were used per donor.

Some clones are missing from TCRdb's copy, which holds only in-frame ones; the method was immunoSEQ multiplex PCR. Here the sample spans around 600,000 clones, 98% being singletons. The CDR3 consists of 12 residues. The V end lost 2 bases, the J end lost 10 bases, and 11 bases lay between the germline ends. Looked up from germline, CDR1 is SGHNT and CDR2 is YYREEE (reference sequence). CD45RO-negative CD8 cells positively selected for CCR7 made up the naive population, which excluded terminally differentiated effector memory CD45RA+ cells. The V and J genes are TRBV5-4 and TRBJ2-3, with no clear D. The origin of this receptor is a man aged 25-45 years in good health. Sequencing used naive CD8+ T cells sorted from blood. The CDR3 nucleotides are TGTGCCAGCAGCTTTAGTGTGGGTGCGCAGTATTTT. It yields the protein CASSFSVGAQYF.